This T cell receptor beta chain originates from a study of T cells in Graves' hyperthyroidism and ophthalmopathy (dated by TCRdb to the late 2010s). Broadly, across the study: Peripheral blood samples were taken at the time of initial diagnosis, prior to any treatment. Prospective prediction of ophthalmopathy was tested in an independent validation cohort consisting of some 18 hyperthyroidism patients and some 16 patients who later progressed to ophthalmopathy. For training and testing, the 100 or so patients in the discovery cohort were randomly divided in a 7:3 ratio. In addition, the study compared T-cell repertoires in thyroid tissue and in blood from roughly six Graves' hyperthyroidism patients. TCR Vbeta CDR3 sequencing of approximately 140 peripheral blood samples (under 45 ophthalmopathy, approximately 80 hyperthyroidism and around 17 progressor patients) is reported in the paper. To identify TCR V-J signatures that set the groups apart, the researchers used a discovery cohort of about a hundred patients, made up of fewer than 50 with Graves' ophthalmopathy and about 59 with stable Graves' hyperthyroidism. Once sampling was done, hyperthyroidism patients were given methimazole at a starting dose of 30 mg daily, whereas ophthalmopathy patients were given high-dose intravenous methylprednisolone. Beyond this particular receptor, the publication reports: Most expanded thyroid clonotypes (frequency above 0.001) were also detected in blood, a finding suggesting that blood repertoires may reflect thyroid immune responses. In validation, progression to ophthalmopathy was predicted by the model with 70.59% sensitivity and nearly 75% specificity, a median of roughly 6 months before onset. In cross-validation, a model built on a 13 V-J signature told ophthalmopathy apart from stable hyperthyroidism with about 90% sensitivity and around 83% specificity, and in testing the same model reached 80%/75%. No statistical method was used to fix the sample size in advance, and group allocation was not hidden from the investigators.

Ophthalmopathy patients had moderately to severely active disease, with a Clinical Activity Score of 3 or more, a NOSPECS grade of 4 or more, and a disease duration of less than 3 months. Exclusion was applied to patients with uncontrolled infections, other autoimmune diseases, pregnancy or lactation. Diagnoses relied on clinical symptoms, serum thyroxine and TRAb, thyroid ultrasound and orbital computed tomography. Ficoll-Paque density gradient centrifugation was used to isolate PBMCs from under 11 ml of fresh peripheral blood. Total RNA was extracted using Trizol reagent, and RNA quality was assessed on an Agilent 2100 Bioanalyzer. Amplification of TCR beta CDR3 regions was carried out from RNA transcripts. A first-round RT-PCR of the TCR CDR3 used the HTBI primer set with the Qiagen OneStep RT-PCR kit. Libraries were constructed in a second round of multiplex PCR, after which size selection and purification were performed. The libraries were sequenced on an Illumina HiSeq2000 using paired-end 100 bp reads. The published analysis was carried out like this. SOAPnuke was used to process the raw data, with reads discarded if the reads contained adapters or uncalled bases, had a mean Phred below 15, or lacked an exact constant-primer or identifier match. COPE v1.2.5 was used to merge the high-quality paired reads, and each unique nucleotide sequence was defined as a clonotype. Clonotypes were aligned to IMGT TRBV, TRBD and TRBJ reference segments using MiTCR v1.1. Only V-J combinations with frequency above 0.0001, covering about 99% of repertoires, were analysed. A TCS score was defined as the ratio between F50 (clonal expansion) and ExV (chaos), using BLOSUM62-based TCRdist between CDR3 peptides within each V-J. Welch's t-statistics and random forest reduced fewer than 550 V-J features to roughly 13, which were used in a naive Bayes classifier (R e1071). TCRdb passed the public sequencing reads through fastp at Q25 and MiXCR, retaining productive beta sequences. Rows with one shared CDR3 protein collapse into an entry with the most common genes and DNA. In this record, the V and J calls reflect TCRdb's handling and not the investigators' own analysis. The sample data list some 300,000 distinct CDR3 sequences, and approximately 19% of these were observed just once. Of the sample, approximately 35% is held by the ten largest clones.

Many counts were recorded for this clonotype. Its antigen is unknown. No qualities accompany the bases; no much larger clone lies one base away. Including the terminal cysteine and phenylalanine, the CDR3 comprises 13 residues. Only the CDR3 part of the read is kept: 39 bases, read in frame from the first base. Relative to germline, V is 4 bases shorter and J is 4 bases shorter, with 7 bases between their ends. CDR1 and CDR2 were assigned from the germline V gene (reference sequence) as LGHDT and YNNKEL. The sequencing sample was made of blood. This clonotype originated in a man between 50 and 59 years old with Graves' ophthalmopathy. The sequence joins TRBV3-1 to TRBJ2-2, with the D gene not clear enough to name. CDR3 region: CASSLYSTGELFF. The sequence in DNA is TGTGCCAGCAGCCTATATAGCACCGGGGAGCTGTTTTTT.